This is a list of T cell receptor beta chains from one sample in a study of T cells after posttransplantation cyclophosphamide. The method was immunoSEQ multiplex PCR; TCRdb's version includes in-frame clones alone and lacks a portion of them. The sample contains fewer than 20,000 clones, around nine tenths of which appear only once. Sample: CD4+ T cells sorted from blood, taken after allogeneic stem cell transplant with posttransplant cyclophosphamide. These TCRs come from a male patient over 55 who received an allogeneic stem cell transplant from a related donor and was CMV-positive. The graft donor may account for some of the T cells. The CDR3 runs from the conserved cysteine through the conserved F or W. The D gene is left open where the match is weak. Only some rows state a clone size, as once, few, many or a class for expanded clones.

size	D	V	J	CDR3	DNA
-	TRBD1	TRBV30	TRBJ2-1	CAWSVRGILAYNEQFF	TGTGCCTGGAGTGTCAGGGGGATTCTCGCCTACAATGAGCAGTTCTTC
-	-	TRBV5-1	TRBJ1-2	CASSLDPGYGYTF	TGCGCCAGCAGCTTGGACCCGGGGTATGGCTACACCTTC
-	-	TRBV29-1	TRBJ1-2	CSVLPGYTF	TGCAGCGTCCTCCCTGGCTACACCTTC
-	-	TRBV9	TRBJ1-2	CASSVAGGQTYGYTF	TGTGCCAGCAGCGTAGCTGGGGGCCAGACGTATGGCTACACCTTC
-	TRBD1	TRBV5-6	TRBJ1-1	CASIKTGGTEAFF	TGTGCCAGCATCAAAACAGGGGGCACTGAAGCTTTCTTT
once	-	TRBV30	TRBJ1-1	CAWVDRTMNTEAFF	TGTGCCTGGGTGGACAGAACCATGAACACTGAAGCTTTCTTT
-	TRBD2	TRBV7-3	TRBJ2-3	CASSLGGGMDTDTQYF	TGTGCCAGCAGCTTAGGCGGGGGTATGGACACAGATACGCAGTATTTT
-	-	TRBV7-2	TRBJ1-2	CASSSRRGRVITGF	TGTGCCAGCAGCTCAAGGCGGGGACGGGTTATCACGGGCTTC
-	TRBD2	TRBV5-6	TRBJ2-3	CASTWFGGASTDTQYF	TGTGCCAGCACTTGGTTCGGGGGGGCTAGCACAGATACGCAGTATTTT
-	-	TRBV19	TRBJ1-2	CASSIRQSSNYGYTF	TGTGCCAGTAGTATCCGACAGTCCTCTAACTATGGCTACACCTTC
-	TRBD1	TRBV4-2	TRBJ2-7	CASSQDRGGTYEQYF	TGTGCCAGCAGCCAGGACAGGGGAGGGACCTACGAGCAGTACTTC
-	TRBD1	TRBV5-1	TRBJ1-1	CASSLAGGHTEAFF	TGCGCCAGCAGCTTGGCAGGGGGCCACACTGAAGCTTTCTTT
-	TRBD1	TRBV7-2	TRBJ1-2	CASSLDPQGSGYTF	TGTGCCAGCAGCTTAGACCCACAGGGGAGTGGCTACACCTTC
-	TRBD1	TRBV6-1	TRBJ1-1	CASSIRQGSAEAFF	TGTGCCAGCAGTATTCGACAGGGTTCGGCTGAAGCTTTCTTT
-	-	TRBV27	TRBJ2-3	CASSFGRGLSPDTQYF	TGTGCCAGCAGTTTTGGTAGAGGGCTTTCCCCAGATACGCAGTATTTT
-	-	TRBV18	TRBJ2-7	CASSPALGQSYEQYF	TGTGCCAGCTCACCTGCGTTAGGACAGTCCTACGAGCAGTACTTC
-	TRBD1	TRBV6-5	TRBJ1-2	CASSETGGNYGYTF	TGTGCCAGCAGTGAAACAGGGGGAAACTATGGCTACACCTTC
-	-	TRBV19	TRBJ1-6	CASSTRERGMNSPLHF	TGTGCCAGTAGTACCAGGGAGAGGGGGATGAATTCACCCCTCCACTTT
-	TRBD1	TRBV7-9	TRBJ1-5	CASSPGGRQPQHF	TGTGCCAGCAGCCCAGGGGGGCGTCAGCCCCAGCATTTT
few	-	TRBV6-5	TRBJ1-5	CASSRTVSNQPQHF	TGTGCCAGCAGCCGAACAGTTAGCAATCAGCCCCAGCATTTT
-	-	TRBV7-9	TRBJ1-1	CASSLSAGENEAFF	TGTGCCAGCAGCTTATCGGCAGGCGAGAATGAAGCTTTCTTT
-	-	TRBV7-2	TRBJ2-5	CASSWVGPETQYF	TGTGCCAGCAGCTGGGTGGGGCCGGAGACCCAGTACTTC
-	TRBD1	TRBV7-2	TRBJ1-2	CASSDPTGGVYGYTF	TGTGCCAGCAGCGACCCGACAGGGGGTGTCTATGGCTACACCTTC
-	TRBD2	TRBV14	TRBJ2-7	CASSQDWVAGGYEQYF	TGTGCCAGCAGCCAAGATTGGGTAGCGGGGGGCTACGAGCAGTACTTC
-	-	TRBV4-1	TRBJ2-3	CASSQGGSSGTDTQYF	TGCGCCAGCAGCCAAGGAGGGTCCAGCGGCACAGATACGCAGTATTTT
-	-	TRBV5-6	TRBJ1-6	CASSHSIRGQNSPLHF	TGTGCCAGCAGCCACTCCATAAGGGGACAAAATTCACCCCTCCACTTT
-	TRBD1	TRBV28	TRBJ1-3	CASSPPGQGTGDTIYF	TGTGCCAGCAGTCCGCCGGGACAGGGGACTGGAGACACCATATATTTT
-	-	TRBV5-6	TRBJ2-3	CASSLAAGTPTDTQYF	TGTGCCAGCAGCTTGGCTGCGGGGACCCCCACAGATACGCAGTATTTT
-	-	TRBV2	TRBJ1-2	CASNWGQSYGYTF	TGTGCCAGCAATTGGGGACAATCTTATGGCTACACCTTC
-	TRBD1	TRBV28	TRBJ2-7	CASSLPRRDRGYEQYF	TGTGCCAGCAGTTTACCGCGCCGGGACAGGGGCTACGAGCAGTACTTC
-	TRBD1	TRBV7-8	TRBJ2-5	CASSPQDRAFQETQYF	TGTGCCAGCAGCCCACAGGACAGGGCGTTCCAAGAGACCCAGTACTTC
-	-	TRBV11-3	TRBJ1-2	CASSLWAVANYGYTF	TGTGCCAGCAGCTTATGGGCAGTAGCTAACTATGGCTACACCTTC
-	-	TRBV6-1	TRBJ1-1	CASSEDGLILRSGWPTEAFF	TGTGCCAGCAGTGAAGATGGGCTCATCTTGCGTAGTGGCTGGCCCACTGAAGCTTTCTTT
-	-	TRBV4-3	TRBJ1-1	CASSEQAGGEAFF	TGCGCCAGCAGCGAACAGGCGGGGGGTGAAGCTTTCTTT
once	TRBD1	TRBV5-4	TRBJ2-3	CASSLATGTGGRTQYF	TGTGCCAGCAGCTTGGCGACGGGGACAGGGGGACGAACGCAGTATTTT
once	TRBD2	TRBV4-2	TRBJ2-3	CASSSGLATDTQYF	TGTGCCAGCAGCAGCGGACTAGCGACAGATACGCAGTATTTT
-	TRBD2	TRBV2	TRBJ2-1	CASSEGGLAGGPYNEQFF	TGTGCCAGCAGTGAAGGAGGACTAGCGGGGGGACCCTACAATGAGCAGTTCTTC
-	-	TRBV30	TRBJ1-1	CAWTFQGNTEAFF	TGTGCCTGGACGTTCCAGGGGAACACTGAAGCTTTCTTT
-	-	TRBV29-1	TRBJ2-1	CSVASFRSYNEQFF	TGCAGCGTGGCTAGTTTCAGATCCTACAATGAGCAGTTCTTC
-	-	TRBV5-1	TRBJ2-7	CASSSGEDFYEQYF	TGCGCCAGCAGCTCAGGGGAAGACTTCTACGAGCAGTACTTC
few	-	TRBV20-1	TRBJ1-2	CSADNNYGYTF	TGCAGTGCTGACAATAACTATGGCTACACCTTC
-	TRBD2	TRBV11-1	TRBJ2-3	CASSTPASGGGTDTQYF	TGTGCCAGCAGCACCCCAGCTAGCGGGGGAGGTACAGATACGCAGTATTTT